The 13 T cell receptor beta chains below were found in one sample sequenced in a study of T cell repertoires in cytomegalovirus infection. TCRdb reanalysed the reads using MiXCR and keeps one entry per CDR3 protein. The sample gives roughly 230,000 distinct CDR3 sequences, roughly 22% of which show up once; about 20% is in the top ten. The sample consisted of CD8+ T cells from PBMCs. These receptors originate from a human donor in good health (CMV status not recorded). Some clones in this sample may be carry-over from other donors' samples.

This sequence joins TRBV27 and TRBJ1-1, with D hard to call. Trimming took 4 bases from V and 9 from J, leaving 12 bases between them. In germline, CDR1 is MNHEY, CDR2 SMNVEV (reference sequence). This CDR3 spans 12 amino acids. The CDR3 protein is CASSYPSGQAFF. The CDR3 DNA sequence: TGTGCCAGCAGTTATCCCTCCGGACAAGCTTTCTTT.

The chain employs TRBV28 and TRBJ2-7; no firm D call. The V gene lost 10 bases and the J gene lost 5 bases, with 21 bases spanning the gap. CDR3 length equals 14 residues. The germline gives CDR1 MDHEN, CDR2 SYDVKM. The CDR3 sequence: CATGPYLNPHEQYF. Here the CDR3 DNA reads TGTGCCACGGGCCCTTACCTAAACCCCCACGAGCAGTACTTC.

This clonotype showed up many times. The chain links TRBV7-2 to TRBJ1-2; possibly TRBD1 for D (5 bases). The CDR3 contains 13 residues. Trimming left V 7 bases short and J 8 bases short, with 17 bases between. In germline, CDR1 is SGHTA, CDR2 FQGNSA. Here the CDR3 reads CASTMSRVWGYTF. The CDR3 DNA reads TGTGCCAGCACTATGAGCAGGGTTTGGGGCTACACCTTC.

The chain recombines TRBV20-1 with TRBJ1-2; unclear D gene. V lost 8 bases and J lost 6, with 22 bases in between. Germline V gene lookup returns CDR1 DFQATT and CDR2 SNEGSKA (reference sequence). The CDR3 length is 14 residues. The CDR3 DNA follows: TGCAGTTCGCCGGACCAAGAGGGAGGAGATGGCTACACCTTC. Translating it yields CSSPDQEGGDGYTF.

The chain combines TRBV12-3 or TRBV12-4 with TRBJ2-7, with a weak D call TRBD1 (6 bases). The V end lost 3 bases, the J end lost 2 bases, and 8 bases lay between the germline ends. The CDR3 covers 13 residues. The CDR3: CASSFQGTYEQYF. The DNA for the CDR3 is TGTGCCAGCAGTTTCCAGGGGACCTACGAGCAGTACTTC.

This chain links TRBV28 with TRBJ1-5; the D gene is possibly TRBD1 (5 bases). CDR1 MDHEN and CDR2 SYDVKM come from the germline V gene. V shed 8 bases and J shed 3 bases, with 11 bases lying between them. This CDR3 has 13 amino acids. The CDR3 DNA is TGTGCCAGCGGGGCGGGCCCCAATCAGCCCCAGCATTTT. Amino acid sequence: CASGAGPNQPQHF.

About this clonotype: A clone one base away is much larger, so this may be a read error. V gene TRBV7-2 combines with J gene TRBJ2-4; weak D call: TRBD2 (5 bases). V shed 6 bases and J shed 3 bases, with 15 bases lying between them. CDR1 is SGHTA, CDR2 FQGNSA, per germline. This CDR3 comprises 15 residues. CDR3 bases: TGTGCCAGCAGGGCCGTCGGGATAGTCAAAAACATTCAGTACTTC. Protein product: CASRAVGIVKNIQYF.

The V call is TRBV19, the J call TRBJ1-1; no clear D gene. Looked up from germline, CDR1 is LNHDA and CDR2 is SQIVND (reference sequence). Trimming pared 4 bases from V and 3 bases from J, leaving 12 bases between. This CDR3 spans 14 amino acids. The CDR3 here is CASSTPRRDTEAFF. CDR3 DNA sequence: TGTGCCAGTAGTACCCCCCGGAGGGACACTGAAGCTTTCTTT.

The J gene is TRBJ1-3, the V gene TRBV28; TRBD1 matches 9 bases. This CDR3 region has 19 residues. CDR1 and CDR2 from the germline V gene are MDHEN and SYDVKM. Germline trimming cut 3 bases from V and 2 bases from J; bases unmatched to any gene: 14. The CDR3 DNA follows: TGTGCCAGCAGTTTTGCATTTCCGGGACAGGGACTACCTGGAAACACCATATATTTT. The encoded protein is CASSFAFPGQGLPGNTIYF.

This clonotype came up a few times. V is TRBV7-8 and J is TRBJ2-7; 10 nucleotides line up with TRBD1. Germline CDR1 reads SGHVS; CDR2 reads FQNEAQ. Losses at the gene ends were 5 bases for V and 2 bases for J; bases not matched to a gene: 9. The CDR3 covers 16 residues. CDR3 loop: CASSHNPGQGTYEQYF. For the CDR3, the DNA is TGTGCCAGCAGCCACAACCCGGGACAGGGGACCTACGAGCAGTACTTC.

In its sample, this clonotype was seen a few times. The genes are TRBV7-2 and TRBJ2-1; 9 bases align to TRBD2. V gave up 6 bases and J gave up 1 base; unmatched junction bases: 16. Per germline, CDR1 SGHTA and CDR2 FQGNSA. The CDR3 sequence is 19 residues long. DNA for the CDR3: TGTGCCAGCAGACCCACGACCCTCTGGCGGGGGGGTTCCTACAATGAGCAGTTCTTC. It translates to CASRPTTLWRGGSYNEQFF.

This clonotype was counted at least ten times. The chain uses TRBV7-8 and TRBJ2-2; D perhaps matches TRBD2 (5 bases). The length of the CDR3 is 13 residues. Between the trimmed V and J ends, which lost 5 bases and 5 bases, there was a span of 9 bases. Germline CDR1 and CDR2: SGHVS and FQNEAQ. In DNA, the CDR3 is TGTGCCAGCAGCCCCGGACTTACCGGGGAGCTGTTTTTT. Protein product: CASSPGLTGELFF.

This clonotype occurred many times. The chain links TRBV7-9 to TRBJ1-2, with D uncertain. Trimming cost V 1 base and J 2 bases, with 14 bases left between them. Germline V lookup: CDR1 SEHNR, CDR2 FQNEAQ (reference sequence). The length of the CDR3 is 16 residues. CDR3 protein: CASSLEGTPRNYGYTF. The CDR3 DNA is TGTGCCAGCAGCTTAGAGGGCACACCGCGAAACTATGGCTACACCTTC.